The 11 T cell receptor beta chains given below trace back to one sample, sequenced in a study of tumor-infiltrating lymphocytes in localized non-small cell lung cancer. Method: immunoSEQ multiplex PCR; TCRdb's copy keeps in-frame clones and lacks some. Found here are about 11,000 clones, 65% to 90% of them singletons; the top ten hold over 7.5%. What was sequenced was uninvolved lung tissue not adjacent to the tumor. The receptor set was obtained from a human donor with non-small cell lung cancer.

V gene TRBV11-2 combines with J gene TRBJ1-1; D remains unclear. There are 12 residues in the CDR3. Trimming stripped 1 base from V and 5 bases from J, with 5 bases between. Per the germline V gene, CDR1 is SGHAT and CDR2 is FQNNGV. The CDR3 reads CASSLGATEAFF. As DNA, the CDR3 is TGTGCCAGCAGCTTAGGTGCGACTGAAGCTTTCTTT.

This chain links TRBV5-4 with TRBJ1-1, with D hard to call. This CDR3 is built from 12 residues. Germline CDR1 SGHNT, CDR2 YYREEE (reference sequence). V was shortened by 1 base and J by 7 bases, with 8 bases between the two germline ends. CDR3 in DNA: TGTGCCAGCAGCTTGATAGGTGTTGAAGCTTTCTTT. This encodes CASSLIGVEAFF.

The gene calls are TRBV2 and TRBJ1-1; 8 nucleotides agree with TRBD1. Trimming took 0 bases from V and 10 from J; bases not matched to a gene: 7. CDR1 and CDR2 from the germline V gene are SNHLY and FYNNEI. The CDR3 length is 14 residues. CDR3 in amino acids: CASSEAGGGQVAFF. Here the CDR3 DNA reads TGTGCCAGCAGTGAAGCGGGGGGGGGACAGGTAGCTTTCTTT.

This chain uses TRBV19 with TRBJ1-4; D uncertain. V was shortened by 7 bases and J by 0 bases, with 15 bases between the two germline ends. The CDR3 is 16 residues long. CDR1 LNHDA and CDR2 SQIVND come from the germline V gene (reference sequence). CDR3 DNA sequence: TGTGCCAGTAAGGGTAGGGCCGTTGCAACTAATGAAAAACTGTTTTTT. This codes for CASKGRAVATNEKLFF. The complete variable domain, with remaining parts taken from reference TRBV19 and TRBJ1-4, reads DGGITQSPKYLFRKEGQNVTLSCEQNLNHDAMYWYRQDPGQGLRLIYYSQIVNDFQKGDIAEGYSVSREKKESFPLTVTSAQKNPTAFYLCASKGRAVATNEKLFFGSGTQLSVL.

This clone was recorded only once. This rearrangement joins TRBV18 to TRBJ2-3, with 7 bases fitting TRBD2. With V trimmed by 5 bases and J by 4 bases, 6 bases remained unmatched. CDR1 is KGHSH, CDR2 LQKENI, per germline. The CDR3 loop spans 14 amino acids. CDR3 DNA sequence: TGTGCCAGCTCATCAACTAGCGAAGCAGATACGCAGTATTTT. Its translation: CASSSTSEADTQYF. Filled out from reference TRBV18 and TRBJ2-3, the complete variable domain reads NAGVMQNPRHLVRRRGQEARLRCSPMKGHSHVYWYRQLPEEGLKFMVYLQKENIIDESGMPKERFSAEFPKEGPSILRIQQVVRGDSAAYFCASSSTSEADTQYFGPGTRLTVL.

The chain recombines TRBV6-1 with TRBJ2-7, with 8 bases aligning to TRBD1. This CDR3 region has 14 residues. Germline-derived CDR1 and CDR2 are MNHNS and SASEGT. Trimming took 4 bases from V and 3 from J; bases not matched to a gene: 5. CDR3 amino acids: CASSGQGASYEQYF. The CDR3 nucleotides read TGTGCCAGCAGTGGGCAGGGGGCCAGCTACGAGCAGTACTTC.

This clone occurred once. The chain employs TRBV11-2 and TRBJ2-3; D is ambiguous. Germline V lookup: CDR1 SGHAT, CDR2 FQNNGV. The germline V and J ends were trimmed by 1 base and 10 bases, with 12 bases remaining between them. CDR3 length: 13 amino acids. CDR3 amino acids: CASSLGSASPQYF. For the CDR3, the DNA is TGTGCCAGCAGCTTAGGTTCTGCCTCTCCGCAGTATTTT.

This chain connects TRBV7-6 to TRBJ1-1, with D possibly TRBD1 on 5 matching bases. Deletions cut 1 base from V and 2 bases from J, with 11 bases between. The CDR3 runs 15 residues. Germline V gene lookup returns CDR1 SGHVS and CDR2 FNYEAQ. CDR3 amino acids: CASSLVGQGNTEAFF. CDR3 bases: TGTGCCAGCAGCTTAGTAGGCCAGGGTAACACTGAAGCTTTCTTT.

V is TRBV19 and J is TRBJ1-2; 7 bases map to TRBD1. CDR3 size: 14 residues. J gave up 3 bases and V 5 bases, and 6 bases lay outside the gene matches. The germline CDR1 and CDR2 sequences are LNHDA and SQIVND (reference sequence). The CDR3 sequence is CASSPDRVDYGYTF. CDR3 in DNA: TGTGCCAGTAGTCCCGACAGGGTAGACTATGGCTACACCTTC. Filled out from reference TRBV19 and TRBJ1-2, the complete variable domain reads DGGITQSPKYLFRKEGQNVTLSCEQNLNHDAMYWYRQDPGQGLRLIYYSQIVNDFQKGDIAEGYSVSREKKESFPLTVTSAQKNPTAFYLCASSPDRVDYGYTFGSGTRLTVV.

This rearrangement joins TRBV19 to TRBJ2-2; 9 nucleotides match TRBD2. This CDR3 contains 15 residues. In germline, CDR1 is LNHDA, CDR2 SQIVND (reference sequence). The V segment lost 5 bases and the J segment 9 bases; nucleotides outside the gene matches: 10. This CDR3 reads CASSPAGGRVRELFF. For the CDR3, the DNA is TGTGCCAGTAGTCCGGCGGGAGGGAGGGTCCGGGAGCTGTTTTTT.

For this clone: One junction end disagrees with the germline gene, perhaps due to a read error. The chain has TRBV7-7 and TRBJ2-5; 7 bases map to TRBD2. The length of the CDR3 is 14 residues. CDR1 is SSHAT, CDR2 FNYEAQ, per germline (reference sequence). CDR3 sequence: CASSFTGTKETQYF. The CDR3 nucleotides are TGTGCTAGCAGCTTTACCGGGACTAAAGAGACCCAGTACTTC.